This passage covers 31 T cell receptor beta chains from one sample sequenced in a study of vaccination effects on CD4 cells after COVID-19. These receptors are not linked to any known antigen. Isolation of CD4+ T cells took place after 10 days of culture. SARS-CoV-2 infection was confirmed by PCR in the person between March and December 2020. All study participants received two doses of BNT162b2 or mRNA-1273 vaccine. Assay used: immunoSEQ multiplex PCR; TCRdb lists only in-frame clones, some missing. The sample records tens of thousands of clones, around 80% being singletons. This sample comprised CD4+ T cells from PBMCs cultured without peptide, obtained after COVID-19 vaccination. These TCRs come from a human donor who had a prior SARS-CoV-2 infection.

This sequence joins TRBV6-5 and TRBJ2-5, with D perhaps being TRBD1 or TRBD2 (6 bases each). The CDR3 extends over 14 amino acids. CDR1 and CDR2 from the germline V gene are MNHEY and SVGAGI. V dropped 5 bases and J dropped 5 bases, with 15 bases sitting between them. The CDR3 is CASSQLGGRETQYF. The CDR3 DNA reads TGTGCCAGCAGTCAACTAGGGGGGCGGGAGACCCAGTACTTC.

V is TRBV12-5 and J is TRBJ2-2, with 8 nucleotides matching TRBD1. This CDR3 is built from 15 residues. J lost 2 bases, V lost 3 bases, and 2 bases had no gene match. From germline, CDR1 is LGHNT and CDR2 FRNRAP. The CDR3 DNA reads TGTGCTAGTGGTTTAGGACAGGGCAACACCGGGGAGCTGTTTTTT. It translates to CASGLGQGNTGELFF.

There are a few counts of this clone. This rearrangement joins TRBV12-3 or TRBV12-4 to TRBJ1-1; perhaps TRBD1 as D (5 bases). The CDR3 spans 13 residues. The V end lost 3 bases, the J end lost 5 bases, and 10 bases lay between the germline ends. The CDR3 DNA reads as TGTGCCAGCAGTTTTGGGGCAGGAACTGAAGCTTTCTTT. Its protein is CASSFGAGTEAFF.

The chain is built from TRBV30 and TRBJ1-1; D remains unclear. V gave up 2 bases and J gave up 1 base, with 11 bases separating them. The CDR3 runs 14 residues. Per germline, CDR1 GTSNPN and CDR2 SVGIG (reference sequence). CDR3 loop: CAWSRHLGNTEAFF. CDR3 coding DNA: TGTGCCTGGAGTCGACACTTGGGGAACACTGAAGCTTTCTTT.

This clone was seen a few times. The chain combines TRBV6-6 with TRBJ1-5, with 8 bases aligning to TRBD1. J lost 10 bases, V lost 5 bases, and 7 bases had no gene match. CDR3 length: 13 residues. CDR1 MNHNY and CDR2 SVGAGI come from the germline V gene (reference sequence). The CDR3 here is CASSSGTGLPQHF. For the CDR3, the DNA is TGTGCCAGCAGTAGCGGGACAGGCCTCCCCCAGCATTTT.

The chain is built from TRBV20-1 and TRBJ1-1; D ambiguous. This CDR3 contains 11 residues. CDR1 and CDR2 from the germline V gene are DFQATT and SNEGSKA (reference sequence). Trimming shortened V by 6 bases and J by 0 bases, and 5 bases separated the two germline ends. CDR3 bases: TGCAGTGCCCCCTTGAACACTGAAGCTTTCTTT. Its translation is CSAPLNTEAFF.

This clone was picked up a small number of times. The chain links TRBV6-2 or TRBV6-3 to TRBJ2-7; D is unclear. CDR1 and CDR2 from the germline V gene are MNHEY and SVGEGT. Deletions cut 2 bases from V and 0 bases from J, with 23 bases between. CDR3 length: 19 residues. CDR3: CASSYPIEVVAASSYEQYF. The CDR3 nucleotides read TGTGCCAGCAGTTACCCCATTGAAGTAGTGGCTGCCAGCTCCTACGAGCAGTACTTC.

This clone is a singleton in its sample. J is TRBJ1-1 and V is TRBV9, with TRBD1 identical over 7 bases. Per the germline V gene, CDR1 is SGDLS and CDR2 is YYNGEE. J was trimmed by 5 bases and V by 6 bases; bases with no gene match: 13. There are 15 residues in the CDR3. In DNA, the CDR3 is TGTGCCAGCACCAAGGGGGCAGTCCGAGGGACTGAAGCTTTCTTT. Protein product: CASTKGAVRGTEAFF.

This chain joins TRBV18 and TRBJ2-1, with D uncertain. Germline V lookup: CDR1 KGHSH, CDR2 LQKENI. The length of the CDR3 is 14 residues. The V end lost 0 bases, the J end lost 4 bases, and 7 bases lay between the germline ends. The DNA for the CDR3 is TGTGCCAGCTCACCACCGATTTTGTACAATGAGCAGTTCTTC. Amino acids: CASSPPILYNEQFF.

The chain joins TRBV5-5 to TRBJ1-2; D gene ambiguous. This CDR3 is 17 amino acids long. Germline V gene lookup returns CDR1 SGHKS and CDR2 YYEKEE (reference sequence). The germline V and J ends were trimmed by 2 bases and 3 bases, with 20 bases remaining between them. The CDR3 DNA sequence: TGTGCCAGCAGCTTCTCGGAGAGGAGTCGGGCGGACTATGGCTACACCTTC. Amino acid sequence: CASSFSERSRADYGYTF.

V and J are TRBV7-3 and TRBJ2-6; D is uncertain. Germline CDR1 is SGHTA and CDR2 is FQGTGA. V dropped 0 bases and J dropped 3 bases, with 0 bases sitting between them. The length of the CDR3 is 13 residues. The CDR3 sequence is CASSLTGANVLTF. In nucleotides, the CDR3 is TGTGCCAGCAGCTTAACTGGGGCCAACGTCCTGACTTTC. Together with reference TRBV7-3 and TRBJ2-6, the CDR3 gives the full variable domain: GAGVSQTPSNKVTEKGKYVELRCDPISGHTALYWYRQSLGQGPEFLIYFQGTGAADDSGLPNDRFFAVRPEGSVSTLKIQRTERGDSAVYLCASSLTGANVLTFGAGSRLTVL.

The chain recombines TRBV11-2 with TRBJ2-3; D is unresolved. The CDR3 has 13 residues. V shed 0 bases and J shed 4 bases, with 5 bases lying between them. Per germline, CDR1 SGHAT and CDR2 FQNNGV. In nucleotides, the CDR3 is TGTGCCAGCAGCTTAGATCTCTCAGATACGCAGTATTTT. Amino acids: CASSLDLSDTQYF.

This clone has just a few counts. J is TRBJ2-5 and V is TRBV5-4; D might be TRBD1 (6 bases). CDR1 is SGHNT and CDR2 is YYREEE in the germline V gene (reference sequence). V was clipped by 2 bases and J by 1 base, with 15 bases between them. This CDR3 spans 16 amino acids. CDR3 coding DNA: TGTGCCAGCAGCTTAGGGATGGGACACAGCCAAGAGACCCAGTACTTC. Its protein product is CASSLGMGHSQETQYF.

The V call is TRBV5-4, the J call TRBJ2-7, with TRBD1 matching 7 bases. After removal of 4 bases from V and 2 bases from J, the junction contained 3 bases not matched to a gene. The CDR3 is 13 residues long. CDR1 is SGHNT, CDR2 YYREEE, per germline (reference sequence). The CDR3 coding sequence is TGTGCCAGCAGCCCTGGGACAGCCTACGAGCAGTACTTC. It translates to CASSPGTAYEQYF.

The chain joins TRBV7-6 to TRBJ1-6; D remains unclear. Between the trimmed V and J ends, which lost 2 bases and 5 bases, there was a span of 7 bases. CDR3 size: 14 residues. Per the germline V gene, CDR1 is SGHVS and CDR2 is FNYEAQ. This CDR3 is CASSLILDNSPLHF. The CDR3 nucleotides read TGTGCCAGCAGCTTAATCCTGGATAATTCACCCCTCCACTTT.

The chain carries TRBV7-6 and TRBJ1-4; the D gene is possibly TRBD1 (5 bases). CDR1 SGHVS and CDR2 FNYEAQ come from the germline V gene. Between the trimmed V and J ends, which lost 5 bases and 5 bases, there was a span of 21 bases. The CDR3 runs 17 residues. The CDR3, as DNA: TGTGCCAGCAGCCTCCATCCGCAGGTGGGGGAGAATGAAAAACTGTTTTTT. It specifies CASSLHPQVGENEKLFF.

The gene calls are TRBV28 and TRBJ2-4, with D unresolved. Per the germline V gene, CDR1 is MDHEN and CDR2 is SYDVKM. V was trimmed by 1 base and J by 0 bases, leaving 7 bases between them. CDR3 length: 15 amino acids. The CDR3 DNA is TGTGCCAGCAGTTTATCCCGGGTAGCCAAAAACATTCAGTACTTC. It translates to CASSLSRVAKNIQYF.

CDR3 sequence: CASSPPEGKETQYF. The CDR3 DNA sequence: TGTGCCAGCTCACCACCGGAAGGGAAAGAGACCCAGTACTTC. The chain joins TRBV18 to TRBJ2-5; no clear D. Per germline, CDR1 KGHSH and CDR2 LQKENI. The CDR3 consists of 14 residues. V was shortened by 0 bases and J by 3 bases, with 8 bases between the two germline ends.

This chain uses TRBV7-3 with TRBJ2-5, with 12 bases aligning to TRBD2. The V gene's germline CDR1 is SGHTA and CDR2 FQGTGA. Trimming took 0 bases from V and 4 from J; bases not matched to a gene: 6. This CDR3 contains 17 residues. CDR3 region: CASSLTGLAGWAETQYF. In DNA form, the CDR3 reads TGTGCCAGCAGCTTAACCGGACTAGCGGGGTGGGCAGAGACCCAGTACTTC.

The chain links TRBV3-1 (or the pseudogene TRBV3-2) to TRBJ2-1, with TRBD2 matching over 9 bases. This CDR3 is 16 amino acids long. Looked up from germline, CDR1 is LGHDT and CDR2 is YNNKEL (reference sequence). After removal of 0 bases from V and 4 bases from J, the junction contained 4 bases not matched to a gene. CDR3 protein: CASSQEIGLAYNEQFF. CDR3 coding DNA: TGTGCCAGCAGCCAAGAGATAGGACTAGCGTACAATGAGCAGTTCTTC.

The chain links TRBV7-8 to TRBJ1-1; D is possibly TRBD1 (5 bases). The V gene's germline CDR1 is SGHVS and CDR2 FQNEAQ. The CDR3 extends over 13 amino acids. Between the trimmed V and J ends, which lost 0 bases and 6 bases, there was a span of 8 bases. The CDR3 nucleotides are TGTGCCAGCAGCTTAGCACTGGGGGCTGAAGCTTTCTTT. Translating gives CASSLALGAEAFF. Using reference TRBV7-8 and TRBJ1-1 for the parts outside the CDR3, the full variable domain is GAGVSQSPRYKVAKRGQDVALRCDPISGHVSLFWYQQALGQGPEFLTYFQNEAQLDKSGLPSDRFFAERPEGSVSTLKIQRTQQEDSAVYLCASSLALGAEAFFGQGTRLTVV.

This chain uses TRBV27 with TRBJ2-7; D might be TRBD1 or TRBD2, each matching 6 bases. Per germline, CDR1 MNHEY and CDR2 SMNVEV (reference sequence). Trimming pared 6 bases from V and 4 bases from J, leaving 19 bases between. The length of the CDR3 is 15 residues. This CDR3 is CASSPGARSLYEQYF. DNA of the CDR3: TGTGCCAGCAGCCCGGGGGCCCGGTCCCTATACGAGCAGTACTTC.

This chain joins TRBV7-2 and TRBJ1-2, with 8 bases aligning to TRBD1. The trim removed 4 bases at V and 1 base at J, leaving 11 bases unmatched. Per germline, CDR1 SGHTA and CDR2 FQGNSA. The CDR3 extends over 17 amino acids. CDR3 protein: CASSSRPGQARNYGYTF. The CDR3 DNA follows: TGTGCCAGCAGCTCCCGACCGGGACAGGCACGTAACTATGGCTACACCTTC. Looking up the rest from reference TRBV7-2 and TRBJ1-2 gives the full variable domain: GAGVSQSPSNKVTEKGKDVELRCDPISGHTALYWYRQSLGQGLEFLIYFQGNSAPDKSGLPSDRFSAERTGGSVSTLTIQRTQQEDSAVYLCASSSRPGQARNYGYTFGSGTRLTVV.

This clone was found once. J is TRBJ2-2 and V is TRBV7-8; 14 bases match TRBD2. Germline-derived CDR1 and CDR2 are SGHVS and FQNEAQ. The V and J ends lost 5 bases and 5 bases, in that order; junction bases with no gene match: 7. CDR3 length: 17 residues. In DNA form, the CDR3 reads TGTGCCAGCAGCCCGGGACTAGCGGGGGCAAGGACCGGGGAGCTGTTTTTT. Residues: CASSPGLAGARTGELFF.

This chain joins TRBV24-1 and TRBJ1-5, with D possibly being TRBD1 (5 bases). The CDR3 has 14 amino acids. Trimming took off 5 bases at V and 1 base at J, with 8 bases between the two ends. Germline lookup yields CDR1 KGHDR and CDR2 SFDVKD. The CDR3 is CATSVQGSNQPQHF. The CDR3 nucleotides are TGTGCCACCAGTGTCCAGGGAAGCAATCAGCCCCAGCATTTT.

The V gene is TRBV25-1, the J gene TRBJ1-3; D gene uncertain. The germline V gene has CDR1 MGHDK and CDR2 SYGVNS. V was clipped by 2 bases and J by 0 bases, with 11 bases between them. This CDR3 spans 16 amino acids. The CDR3 DNA reads as TGTGCCAGCAGTGAACCCAGCGCACTCTCTGGAAACACCATATATTTT. Protein sequence: CASSEPSALSGNTIYF.

The J gene is TRBJ2-7, the V gene TRBV12-3 or TRBV12-4; no definite D call. With 3 bases removed from V and 5 bases from J, the gap between germline ends came to 5 bases. CDR3 size: 11 residues. CDR3 in DNA: TGTGCCAGCAGTTTCAGGAACGAGCAGTACTTC. It specifies CASSFRNEQYF.

The chain recombines TRBV3-1 (or the pseudogene TRBV3-2) with TRBJ2-3; D gene ambiguous. Germline lookup yields CDR1 LGHDT and CDR2 YNNKEL (reference sequence). This CDR3 has 14 residues. V lost 4 bases to trimming and J lost 0 bases, with 8 bases between them. CDR3 sequence (DNA): TGTGCCAGCAGCCTCGTGTCGAGCACAGATACGCAGTATTTT. It yields the protein CASSLVSSTDTQYF.

This clone was counted only a few times. The V gene is TRBV3-1 (or the pseudogene TRBV3-2), the J gene TRBJ1-1; 7 bases align to TRBD1. The CDR3 runs to 13 residues. CDR1 and CDR2 from the germline V gene are LGHDT and YNNKEL (reference sequence). J lost 12 bases, V lost 1 base, and 8 bases had no gene match. This CDR3 reads CASSQGAGGWSFF. The CDR3 DNA is TGTGCCAGCAGCCAAGGGGCAGGGGGATGGTCTTTCTTT.

The genes are TRBV20-1 and TRBJ1-5; D call uncertain. CDR1 is DFQATT and CDR2 is SNEGSKA in the germline V gene (reference sequence). The length of the CDR3 is 13 residues. Trimming shortened V by 3 bases and J by 3 bases, and 9 bases separated the two germline ends. The DNA for the CDR3 is TGCAGTGCTAGTTCCGGGATCAATCAGCCCCAGCATTTT. Protein: CSASSGINQPQHF.

V gene TRBV7-2 combines with J gene TRBJ2-3; D may be TRBD1 (6 bases). Looked up from germline, CDR1 is SGHTA and CDR2 is FQGNSA. The CDR3 sequence is 15 residues long. V lost 1 base to trimming and J lost 7 bases, with 15 bases between them. CDR3 sequence reads: CASSLEASGVNTQYF. CDR3 nucleotide sequence: TGTGCCAGCAGCTTAGAGGCGTCAGGGGTAAATACGCAGTATTTT.